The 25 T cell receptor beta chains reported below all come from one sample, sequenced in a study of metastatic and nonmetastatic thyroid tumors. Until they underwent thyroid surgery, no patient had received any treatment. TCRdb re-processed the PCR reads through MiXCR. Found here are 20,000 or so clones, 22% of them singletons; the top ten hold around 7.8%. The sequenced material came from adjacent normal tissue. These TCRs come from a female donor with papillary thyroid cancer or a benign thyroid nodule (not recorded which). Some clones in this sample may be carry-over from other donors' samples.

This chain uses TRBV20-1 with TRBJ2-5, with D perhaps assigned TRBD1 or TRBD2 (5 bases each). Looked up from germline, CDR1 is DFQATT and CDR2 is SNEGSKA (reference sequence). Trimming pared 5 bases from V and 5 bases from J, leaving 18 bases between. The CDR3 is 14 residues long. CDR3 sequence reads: CSAGASRRWETQYF. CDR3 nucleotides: TGCAGTGCTGGGGCCAGCAGGAGGTGGGAGACCCAGTACTTC.

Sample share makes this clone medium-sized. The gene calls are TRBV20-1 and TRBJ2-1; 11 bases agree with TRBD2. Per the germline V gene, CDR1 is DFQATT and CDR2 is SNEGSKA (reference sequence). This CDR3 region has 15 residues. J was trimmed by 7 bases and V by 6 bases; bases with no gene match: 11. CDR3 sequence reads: CSASIMGLAENEQFF. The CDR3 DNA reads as TGCAGTGCGAGCATTATGGGACTAGCGGAAAATGAGCAGTTCTTC.

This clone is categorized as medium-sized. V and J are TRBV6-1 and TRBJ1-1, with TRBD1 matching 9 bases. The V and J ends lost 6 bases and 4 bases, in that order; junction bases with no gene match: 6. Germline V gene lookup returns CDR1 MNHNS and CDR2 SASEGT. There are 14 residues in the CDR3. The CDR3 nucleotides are TGTGCCAGCAGGTCCGGGACAGGGAGCACTGAAGCTTTCTTT. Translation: CASRSGTGSTEAFF.

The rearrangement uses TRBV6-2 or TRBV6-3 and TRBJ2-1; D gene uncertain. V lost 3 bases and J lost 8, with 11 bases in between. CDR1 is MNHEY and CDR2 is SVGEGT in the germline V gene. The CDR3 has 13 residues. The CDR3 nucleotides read TGTGCCAGCAGTTATCTCACCCAGGATGAGCAGTTCTTC. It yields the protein CASSYLTQDEQFF.

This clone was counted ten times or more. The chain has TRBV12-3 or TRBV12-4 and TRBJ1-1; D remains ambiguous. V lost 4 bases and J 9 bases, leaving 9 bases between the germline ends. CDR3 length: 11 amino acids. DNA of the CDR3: TGTGCCAGCAGTTCACAGAGAAAAGCTTTCTTT. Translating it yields CASSSQRKAFF.

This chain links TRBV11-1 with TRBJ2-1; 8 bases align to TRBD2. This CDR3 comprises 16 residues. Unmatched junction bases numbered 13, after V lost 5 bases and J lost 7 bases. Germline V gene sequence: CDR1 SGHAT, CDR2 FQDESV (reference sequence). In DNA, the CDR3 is TGTGCCAGCAGCCCTGCGGGACTAGGTTTGGGTAATGAGCAGTTCTTC. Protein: CASSPAGLGLGNEQFF.

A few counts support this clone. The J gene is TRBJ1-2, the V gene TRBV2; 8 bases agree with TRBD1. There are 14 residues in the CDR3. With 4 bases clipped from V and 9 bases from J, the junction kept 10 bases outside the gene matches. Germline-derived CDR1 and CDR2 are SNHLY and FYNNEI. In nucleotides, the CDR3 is TGTGCCAGCAGTGTTGGCAGGGGGCCGCATTGCTACACCTTC. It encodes CASSVGRGPHCYTF.

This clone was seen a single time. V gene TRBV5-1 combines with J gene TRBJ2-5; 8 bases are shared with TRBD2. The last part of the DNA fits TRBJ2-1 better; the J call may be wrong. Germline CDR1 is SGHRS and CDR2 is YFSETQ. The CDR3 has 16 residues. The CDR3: CASLPSGLGLGKEQFF. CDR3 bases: TGCGCCAGCCTCCCATCGGGACTAGGTTTGGGTAAAGAGCAGTTCTTC.

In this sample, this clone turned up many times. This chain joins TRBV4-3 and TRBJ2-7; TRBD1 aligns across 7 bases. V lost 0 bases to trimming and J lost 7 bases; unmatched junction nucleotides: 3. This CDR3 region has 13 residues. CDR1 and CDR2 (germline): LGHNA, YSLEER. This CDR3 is CASSQEQGLEQYF. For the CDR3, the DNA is TGCGCCAGCAGCCAAGAACAGGGGTTGGAGCAGTACTTC.

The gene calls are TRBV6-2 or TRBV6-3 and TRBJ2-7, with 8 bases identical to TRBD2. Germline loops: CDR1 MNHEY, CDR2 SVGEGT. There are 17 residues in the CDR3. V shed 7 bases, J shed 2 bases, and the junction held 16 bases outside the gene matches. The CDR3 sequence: CASTITYLLAETYEQYF. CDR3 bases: TGTGCCAGCACTATAACTTACTTACTAGCGGAAACCTACGAGCAGTACTTC.

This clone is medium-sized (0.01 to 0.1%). This CDR3 reads CSARPIGQSSYEQYF. The CDR3, as DNA: TGCAGTGCTAGACCAATCGGACAGAGCTCCTACGAGCAGTACTTC. The V gene is TRBV20-1, the J gene TRBJ2-7; a possible D gene is TRBD1 (6 bases). This CDR3 region has 15 residues. The germline gives CDR1 DFQATT, CDR2 SNEGSKA (reference sequence). Trimming took 2 bases from V and 0 from J, leaving 14 bases between them.

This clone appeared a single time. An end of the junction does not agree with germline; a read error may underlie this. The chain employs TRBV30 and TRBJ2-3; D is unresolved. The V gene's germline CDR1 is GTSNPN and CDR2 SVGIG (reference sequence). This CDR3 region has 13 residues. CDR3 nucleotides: TGTGCTAGTGGTTGGCTAGACACAGATACGCAGTGTTTT. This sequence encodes CASGWLDTDTQCF.

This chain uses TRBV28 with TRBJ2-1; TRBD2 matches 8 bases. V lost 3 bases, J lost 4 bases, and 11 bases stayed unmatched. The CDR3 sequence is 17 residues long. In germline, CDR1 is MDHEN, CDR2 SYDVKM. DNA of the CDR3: TGTGCCAGCAGTTTTAAACTCACTAGCGGTGATTACAATGAGCAGTTCTTC. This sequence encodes CASSFKLTSGDYNEQFF.

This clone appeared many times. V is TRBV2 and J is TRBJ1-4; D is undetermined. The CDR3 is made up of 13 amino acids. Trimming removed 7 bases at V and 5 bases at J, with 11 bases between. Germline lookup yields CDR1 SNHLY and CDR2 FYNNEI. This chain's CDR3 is CASNLDGNEKLFF. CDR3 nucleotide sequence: TGTGCCAGCAACCTAGACGGGAATGAAAAACTGTTTTTT.

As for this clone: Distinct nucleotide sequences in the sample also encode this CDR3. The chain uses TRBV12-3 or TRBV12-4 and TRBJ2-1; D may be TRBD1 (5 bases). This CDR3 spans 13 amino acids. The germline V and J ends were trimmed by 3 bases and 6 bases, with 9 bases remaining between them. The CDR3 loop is CASSLGLRNEQFF. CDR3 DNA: TGTGCCAGCAGTTTGGGGCTCCGCAATGAGCAGTTCTTC.

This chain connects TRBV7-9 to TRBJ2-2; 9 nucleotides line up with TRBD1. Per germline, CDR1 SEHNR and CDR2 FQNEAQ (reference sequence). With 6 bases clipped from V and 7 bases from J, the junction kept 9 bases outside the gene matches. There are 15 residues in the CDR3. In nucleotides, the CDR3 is TGTGCCAGCAGACCAAAACAGGGGGCTGGCGGGGAGCTGTTTTTT. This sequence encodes CASRPKQGAGGELFF.

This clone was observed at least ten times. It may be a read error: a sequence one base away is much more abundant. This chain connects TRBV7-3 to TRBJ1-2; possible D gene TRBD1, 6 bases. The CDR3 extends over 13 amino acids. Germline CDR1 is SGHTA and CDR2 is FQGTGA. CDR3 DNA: TGTGCCAGCAGCCCAGGGGACGGCTATGGCTGCACCTTC. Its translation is CASSPGDGYGCTF.

CDR3 sequence: CATQWGGPSNSYEQYV. The CDR3 DNA sequence: TGTGCCACCCAGTGGGGGGGGCCTTCCAATTCCTACGAGCAGTACGTC. The genes are TRBV6-2 or TRBV6-3 and TRBJ2-7, with D maybe TRBD2 (7 bases). CDR3 length: 16 amino acids. Trimming took 10 bases from V and 1 from J, leaving 23 bases between them. Germline V CDR1 and CDR2: MNHEY, SVGEGT.

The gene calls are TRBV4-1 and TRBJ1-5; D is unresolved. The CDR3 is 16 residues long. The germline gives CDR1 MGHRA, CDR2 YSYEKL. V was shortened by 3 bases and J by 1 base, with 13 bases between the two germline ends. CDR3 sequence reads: CASSQGTEGSNQPQHF. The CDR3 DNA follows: TGCGCCAGCAGCCAGGGAACAGAGGGCAGCAATCAGCCCCAGCATTTT.

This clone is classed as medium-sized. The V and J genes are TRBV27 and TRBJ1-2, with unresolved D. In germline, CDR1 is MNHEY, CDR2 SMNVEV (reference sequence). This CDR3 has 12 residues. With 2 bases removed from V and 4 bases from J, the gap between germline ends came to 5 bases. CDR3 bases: TGTGCCAGCAGTTTAAGACCCTATGGCTACACCTTC. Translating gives CASSLRPYGYTF.

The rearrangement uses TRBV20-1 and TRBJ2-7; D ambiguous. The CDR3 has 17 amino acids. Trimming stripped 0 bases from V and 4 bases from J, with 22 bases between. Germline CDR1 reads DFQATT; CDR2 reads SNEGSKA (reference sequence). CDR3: CSARDPRAAVKHYEQYF. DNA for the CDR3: TGCAGTGCTAGAGATCCTAGGGCGGCAGTAAAGCATTACGAGCAGTACTTC.

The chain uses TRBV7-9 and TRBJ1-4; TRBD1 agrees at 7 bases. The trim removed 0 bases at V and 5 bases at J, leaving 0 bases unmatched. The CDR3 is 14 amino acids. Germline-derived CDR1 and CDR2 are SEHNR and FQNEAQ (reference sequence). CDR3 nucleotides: TGTGCCAGCAGCTTAGCGGGACAGAATGAAAAACTGTTTTTT. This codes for CASSLAGQNEKLFF.

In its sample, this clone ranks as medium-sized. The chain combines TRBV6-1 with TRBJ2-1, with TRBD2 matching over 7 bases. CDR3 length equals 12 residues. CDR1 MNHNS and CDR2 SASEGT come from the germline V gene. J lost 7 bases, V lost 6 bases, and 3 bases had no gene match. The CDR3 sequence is CASRLAWNEQFF. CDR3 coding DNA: TGTGCCAGCAGACTAGCGTGGAATGAGCAGTTCTTC.

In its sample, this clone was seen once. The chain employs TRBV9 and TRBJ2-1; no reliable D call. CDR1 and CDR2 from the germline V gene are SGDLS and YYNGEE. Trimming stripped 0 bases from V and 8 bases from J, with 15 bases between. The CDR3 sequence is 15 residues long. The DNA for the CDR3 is TGTGCCAGCAGCGTAGACCCTCTCCCCTCGGATGAGCAGTTCTTC. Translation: CASSVDPLPSDEQFF.

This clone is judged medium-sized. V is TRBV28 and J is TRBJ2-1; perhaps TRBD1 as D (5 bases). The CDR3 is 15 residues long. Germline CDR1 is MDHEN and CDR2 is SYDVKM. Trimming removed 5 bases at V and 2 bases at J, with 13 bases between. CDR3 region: CASSQAPRAYNEQFF. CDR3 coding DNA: TGTGCCAGCAGTCAGGCTCCCAGGGCCTACAATGAGCAGTTCTTC. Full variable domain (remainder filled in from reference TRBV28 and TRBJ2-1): DVKVTQSSRYLVKRTGEKVFLECVQDMDHENMFWYRQDPGLGLRLIYFSYDVKMKEKGDIPEGYSVSREKKERFSLILESASTNQTSMYLCASSQAPRAYNEQFFGPGTRLTVL.